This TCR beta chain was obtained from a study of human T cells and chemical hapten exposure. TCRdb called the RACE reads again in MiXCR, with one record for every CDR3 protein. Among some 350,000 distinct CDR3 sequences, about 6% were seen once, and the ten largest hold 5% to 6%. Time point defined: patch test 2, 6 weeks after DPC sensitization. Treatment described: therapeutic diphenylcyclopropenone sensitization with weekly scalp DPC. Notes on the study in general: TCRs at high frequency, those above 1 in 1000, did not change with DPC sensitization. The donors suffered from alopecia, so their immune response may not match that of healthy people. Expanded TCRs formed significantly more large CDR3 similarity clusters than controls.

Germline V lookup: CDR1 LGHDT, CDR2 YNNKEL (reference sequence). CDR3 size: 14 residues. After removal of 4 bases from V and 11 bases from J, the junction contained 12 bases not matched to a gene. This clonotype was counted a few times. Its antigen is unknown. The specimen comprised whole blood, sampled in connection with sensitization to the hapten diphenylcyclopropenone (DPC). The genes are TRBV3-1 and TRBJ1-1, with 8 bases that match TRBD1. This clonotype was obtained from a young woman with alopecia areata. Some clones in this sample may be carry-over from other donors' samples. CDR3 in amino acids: CASSLSGQGMGAFF. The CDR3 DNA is TGTGCCAGCAGCCTCTCCGGACAGGGAATGGGTGCTTTCTTT.